A single sample is the source of the 21 T cell receptor beta chains below, sequenced in a study of T and B cells in COVID-19 patients. Multiplex PCR with BIOMED2 TRB-A/B primer pools amplified TRB rearrangements. MiXCR, run by TCRdb on the multiplex PCR reads, gives a single entry per CDR3 protein. This table has roughly 7,100 distinct CDR3 sequences, more than 25% appearing once. TRB was amplified from about 250-500 ng of blood genomic DNA. The sample was blood. The receptors come from a human donor with active COVID-19.

The V gene is TRBV12-3 or TRBV12-4, the J gene TRBJ1-5, with TRBD1 matching over 9 bases. This CDR3 is 16 amino acids long. The V gene end was trimmed by 3 bases and the J gene end by 9 bases; junction bases not matched to a gene: 12. The CDR3 spells CASSFQTGGELWPQHF. The CDR3 DNA is TGTGCCAGCAGTTTCCAGACAGGGGGGGAATTATGGCCCCAGCATTTT.

This clonotype occurred once. The chain carries TRBV6-2 or TRBV6-3 and TRBJ2-5; no definite D call. Germline CDR1 reads MNHEY; CDR2 reads SVGEGT. V lost 10 bases and J 1 base, leaving 25 bases between the germline ends. This CDR3 contains 17 residues. The CDR3 DNA reads TGTGCCAACAGCCCTCACCCGACGGTGAGAGGCCAAGAGACCCAGTACTTC. Its protein is CANSPHPTVRGQETQYF.

By sample fraction, this clonotype is medium-sized. This chain uses TRBV11-3 with TRBJ2-5; D unresolved. In germline, CDR1 is SGHNT, CDR2 YENEEA. The V gene lost 5 bases and the J gene lost 1 base, with 8 bases spanning the gap. CDR3 length equals 13 residues. The CDR3 loop reads CASSPHSQETQYF. Written as DNA, the CDR3 is TGTGCCAGCAGCCCACATTCCCAAGAGACCCAGTACTTC.

This chain connects TRBV30 to TRBJ2-7; 10 bases are a match to TRBD1. The germline CDR1 and CDR2 sequences are GTSNPN and SVGIG (reference sequence). V shed 1 base, J shed 7 bases, and the junction held 10 bases outside the gene matches. This CDR3 region has 15 residues. The DNA for the CDR3 is TGTGCCTGGAGTGCACCGGGACAGGGGATCCGGGAGCAGTACTTC. It yields the protein CAWSAPGQGIREQYF.

The gene calls are TRBV7-2 and TRBJ2-5; 7 bases are shared with TRBD2. This CDR3 has 14 residues. V lost 5 bases, J lost 4 bases, and 7 bases stayed unmatched. Germline V gene sequence: CDR1 SGHTA, CDR2 FQGNSA. The CDR3 sequence: CASSLQASGETQYF. The DNA of the CDR3 is TGTGCCAGCAGCCTACAGGCTAGCGGAGAGACCCAGTACTTC.

This clonotype is labeled as medium-sized. V gene TRBV19 combines with J gene TRBJ2-1; D is perhaps TRBD2 (6 bases). Trimming pared 0 bases from V and 10 bases from J, leaving 19 bases between. The length of the CDR3 is 16 residues. CDR1 and CDR2 (germline): LNHDA, SQIVND (reference sequence). The CDR3 nucleotides are TGTGCCAGTAGTATAGATAGGAGGGATCCCCCCCCCGAGCAGTTCTTC. It translates to CASSIDRRDPPPEQFF.

By sample share, this clonotype is medium-sized (0.01 to 0.1%). The chain recombines TRBV19 with TRBJ1-5, with 8 bases lining up with TRBD1. With V trimmed by 5 bases and J by 3 bases, 3 bases remained unmatched. This CDR3 contains 14 residues. Germline CDR1 reads LNHDA; CDR2 reads SQIVND (reference sequence). In nucleotides, the CDR3 is TGTGCCAGTAGTCCGGGACAGGACAATCAGCCCCAGCATTTT. As protein: CASSPGQDNQPQHF.

This clonotype was observed a handful of times. The chain has TRBV5-4 and TRBJ1-1; tentative D call: TRBD1 (6 bases). CDR3 size: 13 residues. Germline-derived CDR1 and CDR2 are SGHNT and YYREEE (reference sequence). V was pared by 0 bases and J by 6 bases, with 9 bases between. Here the CDR3 DNA reads TGTGCCAGCAGCTTGGCCGGGGGCGCTGAAGCTTTCTTT. It specifies CASSLAGGAEAFF.

There are a few counts of this clonotype. V and J are TRBV20-1 and TRBJ2-3, with a tentative D call TRBD2 (5 bases). V was shortened by 1 base and J by 3 bases, with 20 bases between the two germline ends. The CDR3 sequence is 17 residues long. Germline lookup yields CDR1 DFQATT and CDR2 SNEGSKA (reference sequence). CDR3 in DNA: TGCAGTGCTAGAGCTCCGATAGTTGCGGGCCCGACAGATACGCAGTATTTT. This codes for CSARAPIVAGPTDTQYF.

The gene calls are TRBV6-5 and TRBJ1-1; D unresolved. Germline-derived CDR1 and CDR2 are MNHEY and SVGAGI. CDR3 length equals 16 residues. V dropped 2 bases and J dropped 1 base, with 14 bases sitting between them. This CDR3 reads CASSYASGGRNTEAFF. In DNA form, the CDR3 reads TGTGCCAGCAGTTACGCCTCCGGAGGGCGGAACACTGAAGCTTTCTTT.

The sample holds a few counts of this clonotype. The genes are TRBV4-3 and TRBJ2-2; 10 bases are a match to TRBD2. Germline trimming cut 7 bases from V and 5 bases from J; bases unmatched to any gene: 10. This CDR3 has 16 residues. Germline lookup yields CDR1 LGHNA and CDR2 YSLEER. Here the CDR3 reads CASKVASGSLTGELFF. For the CDR3, the DNA is TGCGCCAGCAAAGTCGCTAGCGGGAGTTTAACCGGGGAGCTGTTTTTT.

In this sample, this clonotype turned up many times. The genes are TRBV6-5 and TRBJ2-3; D remains ambiguous. Germline CDR1 is MNHEY and CDR2 is SVGAGI. V lost 4 bases and J 0 bases, leaving 8 bases between the germline ends. The CDR3 runs to 14 residues. CDR3 sequence reads: CASSSLYSTDTQYF. CDR3 sequence (DNA): TGTGCCAGCAGTTCCCTTTATAGCACAGATACGCAGTATTTT.

In this sample, this clonotype is medium-sized. This sequence joins TRBV27 and TRBJ2-1; 10 positions agree with TRBD2. Germline trimming cut 6 bases from V and 7 bases from J; bases unmatched to any gene: 9. This CDR3 is 15 amino acids long. The germline V gene encodes CDR1 MNHEY and CDR2 SMNVEV (reference sequence). Here the CDR3 DNA reads TGTGCCAGCAGCATCCTAGCGGGAGTAAGGAATGAGCAGTTCTTC. Translating it yields CASSILAGVRNEQFF.

The genes are TRBV7-9 and TRBJ2-3, with TRBD2 matching over 8 bases. V lost 7 bases and J lost 3; bases outside the gene matches: 3. The CDR3 has 13 residues. Germline CDR1 and CDR2: SEHNR and FQNEAQ (reference sequence). CDR3 sequence reads: CASNPGGTDTQYF. The CDR3 nucleotides read TGTGCCAGCAATCCGGGAGGGACAGATACGCAGTATTTT.

This clonotype was picked up a small number of times. This chain connects TRBV6-6 to TRBJ1-1; possibly TRBD1 for D (6 bases). V lost 6 bases to trimming and J lost 0 bases, with 20 bases between them. Germline V gene sequence: CDR1 MNHNY, CDR2 SVGAGI (reference sequence). CDR3 length: 17 residues. CDR3 loop: CASSRFQGSGVNTEAFF. CDR3 sequence (DNA): TGTGCCAGCAGCCGATTTCAGGGGTCCGGAGTGAACACTGAAGCTTTCTTT.

This clonotype is medium-sized. The chain employs TRBV15 and TRBJ2-6, with TRBD1 identical over 9 bases. Germline lookup yields CDR1 LNHNV and CDR2 YYDKDF (reference sequence). With V trimmed by 5 bases and J by 0 bases, 8 bases remained unmatched. The CDR3 totals 18 residues. CDR3 nucleotides: TGTGCCACCAGCCCTGGGACAGGGTACATCTCTGGGGCCAACGTCCTGACTTTC. Its protein is CATSPGTGYISGANVLTF.

This clonotype ranks as medium-sized (0.01 to 0.1%). The V call is TRBV19, the J call TRBJ2-3, with 9 bases that match TRBD2. Looked up from germline, CDR1 is LNHDA and CDR2 is SQIVND (reference sequence). CDR3 length: 17 amino acids. Trimming cost V 10 bases and J 2 bases; bases outside gene matches: 16. CDR3 DNA sequence: TGTGCCATTTCCCCCTACGGCGGGAGGGGAGTCACAGATACGCAGTATTTT. Its protein is CAISPYGGRGVTDTQYF.

In this sample, this clonotype turned up a few times. The V and J genes are TRBV5-4 and TRBJ2-1; 10 nucleotides match TRBD1. Trimming at V came to 1 base and at J to 10 bases, leaving 5 bases not matched to a gene. The CDR3 sequence is 14 residues long. Per the germline V gene, CDR1 is SGHNT and CDR2 is YYREEE (reference sequence). DNA of the CDR3: TGTGCCAGCAGCTTGACGGGACAGGGGATGGAGCAGTTCTTC. As protein: CASSLTGQGMEQFF.

This clonotype was seen a single time. The V call is TRBV2, the J call TRBJ1-5; D ambiguous. The ends were cut back, 7 bases at V and 5 bases at J, with 12 bases in the middle. The germline CDR1 and CDR2 sequences are SNHLY and FYNNEI. The CDR3 contains 13 residues. This chain's CDR3 is CASTPGVHQPQHF. The CDR3 DNA follows: TGTGCCAGCACCCCCGGGGTACATCAGCCCCAGCATTTT.

There are a few counts of this clonotype. This chain connects TRBV18 to TRBJ1-4; the D gene is possibly TRBD1 (6 bases). In germline, CDR1 is KGHSH, CDR2 LQKENI. The V and J ends lost 4 bases and 0 bases respectively, with 9 bases between them. The CDR3 has 15 amino acids. CDR3 protein: CASSRDISTNEKLFF. CDR3 DNA sequence: TGTGCCAGCTCACGGGACATCTCAACTAATGAAAAACTGTTTTTT.

In its sample, this clonotype was seen a few times. This rearrangement joins TRBV28 to TRBJ2-1; D is ambiguous. Germline CDR1 MDHEN, CDR2 SYDVKM. Trimming removed 4 bases from V and 5 bases from J, with 9 bases in between. This CDR3 is 13 amino acids long. The CDR3 DNA reads TGTGCCAGCAGTTCCAGTGGACACAATGAGCAGTTCTTC. Translating gives CASSSSGHNEQFF.